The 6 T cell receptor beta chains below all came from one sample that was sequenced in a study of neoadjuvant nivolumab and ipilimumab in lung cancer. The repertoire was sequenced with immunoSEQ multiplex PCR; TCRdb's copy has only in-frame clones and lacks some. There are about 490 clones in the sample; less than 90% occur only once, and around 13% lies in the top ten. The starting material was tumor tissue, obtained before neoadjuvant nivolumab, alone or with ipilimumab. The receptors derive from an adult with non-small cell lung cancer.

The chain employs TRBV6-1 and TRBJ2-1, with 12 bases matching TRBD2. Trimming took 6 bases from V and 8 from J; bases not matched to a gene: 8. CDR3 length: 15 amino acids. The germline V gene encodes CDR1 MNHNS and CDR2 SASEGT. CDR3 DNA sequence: TGTGCCAGCAGCGTGTATCCTAGCGGGAGGGATGAGCAGTTCTTC. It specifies CASSVYPSGRDEQFF.

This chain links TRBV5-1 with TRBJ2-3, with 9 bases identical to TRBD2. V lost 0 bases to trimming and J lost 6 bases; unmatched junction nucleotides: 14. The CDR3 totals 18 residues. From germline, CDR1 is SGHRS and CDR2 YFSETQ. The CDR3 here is CASSLGARVAGDLDTQYF. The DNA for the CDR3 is TGCGCCAGCAGCTTGGGGGCTAGAGTAGCGGGAGATTTGGATACGCAGTATTTT.

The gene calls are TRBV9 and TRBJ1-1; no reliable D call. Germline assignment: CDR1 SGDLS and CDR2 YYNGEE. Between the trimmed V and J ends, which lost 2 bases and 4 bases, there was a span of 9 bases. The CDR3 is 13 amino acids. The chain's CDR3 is CASSVGSGTEAFF. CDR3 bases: TGTGCCAGCAGCGTGGGTTCGGGCACTGAAGCTTTCTTT.

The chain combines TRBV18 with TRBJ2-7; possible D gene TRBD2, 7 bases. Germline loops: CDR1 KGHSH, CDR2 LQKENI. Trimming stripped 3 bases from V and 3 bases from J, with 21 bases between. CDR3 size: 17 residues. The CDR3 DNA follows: TGTGCCAGCTCACCTATAGCCCGTGGGGGGGCGGTCTACGAGCAGTACTTC. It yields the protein CASSPIARGGAVYEQYF.

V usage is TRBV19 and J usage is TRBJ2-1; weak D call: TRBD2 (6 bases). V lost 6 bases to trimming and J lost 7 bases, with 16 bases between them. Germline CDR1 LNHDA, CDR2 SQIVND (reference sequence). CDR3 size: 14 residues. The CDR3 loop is CASRTPGAKNEQFF. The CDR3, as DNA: TGTGCCAGTAGAACGCCGGGAGCTAAGAATGAGCAGTTCTTC.

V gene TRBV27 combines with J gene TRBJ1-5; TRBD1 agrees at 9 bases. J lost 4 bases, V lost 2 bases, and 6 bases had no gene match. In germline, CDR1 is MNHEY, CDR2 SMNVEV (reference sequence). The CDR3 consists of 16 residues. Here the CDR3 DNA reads TGTGCCAGCAGTTTAATCTACAGGGGGCCAAATCAGCCCCAGCATTTT. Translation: CASSLIYRGPNQPQHF.